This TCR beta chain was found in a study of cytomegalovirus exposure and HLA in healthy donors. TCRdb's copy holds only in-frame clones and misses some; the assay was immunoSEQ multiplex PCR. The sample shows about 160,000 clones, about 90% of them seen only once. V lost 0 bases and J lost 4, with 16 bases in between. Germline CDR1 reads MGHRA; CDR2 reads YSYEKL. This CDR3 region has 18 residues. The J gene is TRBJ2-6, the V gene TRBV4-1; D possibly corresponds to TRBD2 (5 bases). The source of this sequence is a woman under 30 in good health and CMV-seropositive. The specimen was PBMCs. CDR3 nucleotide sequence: TGCGCCAGCAGCCAAGACGCGGGTAGGGTTTCCGGGGCCAACGTCCTGACTTTC. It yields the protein CASSQDAGRVSGANVLTF.